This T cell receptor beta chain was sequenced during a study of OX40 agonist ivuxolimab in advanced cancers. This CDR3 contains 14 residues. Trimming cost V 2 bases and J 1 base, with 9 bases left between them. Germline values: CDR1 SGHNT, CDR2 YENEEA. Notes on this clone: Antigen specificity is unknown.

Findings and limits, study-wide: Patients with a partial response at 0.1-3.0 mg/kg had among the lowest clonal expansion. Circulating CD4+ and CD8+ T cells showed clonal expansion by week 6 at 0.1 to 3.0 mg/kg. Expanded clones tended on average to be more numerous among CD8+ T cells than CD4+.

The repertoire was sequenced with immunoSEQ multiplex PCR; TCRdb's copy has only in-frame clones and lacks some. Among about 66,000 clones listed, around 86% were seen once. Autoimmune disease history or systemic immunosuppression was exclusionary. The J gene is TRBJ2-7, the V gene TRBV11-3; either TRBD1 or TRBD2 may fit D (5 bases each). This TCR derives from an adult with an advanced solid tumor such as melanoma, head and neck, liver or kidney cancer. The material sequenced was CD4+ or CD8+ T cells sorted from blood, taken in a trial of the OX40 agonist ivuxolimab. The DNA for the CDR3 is TGTGCCAGCAGCTTATCCGGGGCATCCTACGAGCAGTACTTC. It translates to CASSLSGASYEQYF.